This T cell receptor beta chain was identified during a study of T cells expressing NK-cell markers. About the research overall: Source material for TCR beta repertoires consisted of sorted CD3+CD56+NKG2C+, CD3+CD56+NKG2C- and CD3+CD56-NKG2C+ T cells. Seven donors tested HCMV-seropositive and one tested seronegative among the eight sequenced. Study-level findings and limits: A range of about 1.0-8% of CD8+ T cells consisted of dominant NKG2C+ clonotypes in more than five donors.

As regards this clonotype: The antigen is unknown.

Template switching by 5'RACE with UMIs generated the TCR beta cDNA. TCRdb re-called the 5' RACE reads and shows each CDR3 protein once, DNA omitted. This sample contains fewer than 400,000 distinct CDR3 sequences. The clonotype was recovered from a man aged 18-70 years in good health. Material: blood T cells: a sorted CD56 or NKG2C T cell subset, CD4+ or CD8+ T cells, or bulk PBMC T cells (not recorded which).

This chain's CDR3 is CASQAWGTSTDTQYF. The chain uses TRBV6-1 and TRBJ2-3; lacking DNA, the TRBD1 call made by TCRdb goes unchecked. The germline gives CDR1 MNHNS, CDR2 SASEGT. CDR3 size: 15 residues.